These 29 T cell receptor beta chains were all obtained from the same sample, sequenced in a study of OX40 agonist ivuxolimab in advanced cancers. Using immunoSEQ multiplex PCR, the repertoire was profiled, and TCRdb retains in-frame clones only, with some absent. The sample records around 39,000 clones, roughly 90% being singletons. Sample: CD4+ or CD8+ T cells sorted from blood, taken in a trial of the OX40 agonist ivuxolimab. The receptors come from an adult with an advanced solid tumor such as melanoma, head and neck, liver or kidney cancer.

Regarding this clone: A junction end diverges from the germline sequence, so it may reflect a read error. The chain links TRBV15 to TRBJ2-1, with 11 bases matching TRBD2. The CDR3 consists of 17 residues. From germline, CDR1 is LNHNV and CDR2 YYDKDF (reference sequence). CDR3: CATSSRLAGGSYNKQFF. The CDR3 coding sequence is TGTGCCACCAGCTCCCGCCTAGCGGGGGGCTCCTACAATAAGCAGTTCTTC.

CDR3 loop: CASSLGTISYEQYF. The CDR3 DNA reads as TGTGCCAGCAGCTTAGGCACCATATCCTACGAGCAGTACTTC. This chain uses TRBV7-2 with TRBJ2-7; D not certain. CDR1 is SGHTA and CDR2 is FQGNSA in the germline V gene. The CDR3 runs to 14 residues. V lost 1 base, J lost 1 base, and 8 bases lay in between.

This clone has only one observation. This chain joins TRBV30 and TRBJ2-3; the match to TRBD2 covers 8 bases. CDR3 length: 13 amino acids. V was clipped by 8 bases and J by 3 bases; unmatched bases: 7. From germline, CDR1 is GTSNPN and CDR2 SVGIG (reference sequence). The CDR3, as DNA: TGTGCCCGAACGGGGGGGCCGACAGATACGCAGTATTTT. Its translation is CARTGGPTDTQYF.

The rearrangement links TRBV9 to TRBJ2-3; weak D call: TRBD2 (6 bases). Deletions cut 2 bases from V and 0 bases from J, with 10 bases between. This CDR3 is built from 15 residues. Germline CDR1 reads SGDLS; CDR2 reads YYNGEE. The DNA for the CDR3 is TGTGCCAGCAGCGTTAGCGGTACTAGCACAGATACGCAGTATTTT. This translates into CASSVSGTSTDTQYF.

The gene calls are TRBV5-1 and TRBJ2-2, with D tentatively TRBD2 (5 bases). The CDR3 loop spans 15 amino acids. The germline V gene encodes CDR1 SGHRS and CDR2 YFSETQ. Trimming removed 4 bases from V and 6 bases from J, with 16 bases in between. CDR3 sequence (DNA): TGCGCCAGCAGCCCGATTGAAGTCGGGGCCGGGGAGCTGTTTTTT. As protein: CASSPIEVGAGELFF.

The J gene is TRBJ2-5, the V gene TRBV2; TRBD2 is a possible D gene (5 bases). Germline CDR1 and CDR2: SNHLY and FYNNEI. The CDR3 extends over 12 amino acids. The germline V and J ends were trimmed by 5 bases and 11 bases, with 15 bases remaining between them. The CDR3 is CASSILSGWQYF. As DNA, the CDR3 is TGTGCCAGCAGTATCCTCTCGGGGTGGCAGTACTTC.

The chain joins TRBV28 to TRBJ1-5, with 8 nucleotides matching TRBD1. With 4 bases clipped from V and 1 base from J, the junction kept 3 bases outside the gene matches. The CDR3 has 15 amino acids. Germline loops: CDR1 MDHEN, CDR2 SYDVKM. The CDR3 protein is CASSSQGASNQPQHF. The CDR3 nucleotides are TGTGCCAGCAGTTCCCAGGGGGCAAGCAATCAGCCCCAGCATTTT.

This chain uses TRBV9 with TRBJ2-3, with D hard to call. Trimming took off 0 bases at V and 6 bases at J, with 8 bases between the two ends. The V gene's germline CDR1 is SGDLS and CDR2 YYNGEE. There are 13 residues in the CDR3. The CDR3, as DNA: TGTGCCAGCAGCGTAGTTTCCTCGGATACGCAGTATTTT. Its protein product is CASSVVSSDTQYF.

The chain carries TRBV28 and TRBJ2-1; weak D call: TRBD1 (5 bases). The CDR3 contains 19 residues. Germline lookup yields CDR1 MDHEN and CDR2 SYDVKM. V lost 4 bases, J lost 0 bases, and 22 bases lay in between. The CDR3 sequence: CASSSPLLRQFFSYNEQFF. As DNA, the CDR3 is TGTGCCAGCAGTTCCCCCCTCTTAAGACAGTTCTTCTCCTACAATGAGCAGTTCTTC.

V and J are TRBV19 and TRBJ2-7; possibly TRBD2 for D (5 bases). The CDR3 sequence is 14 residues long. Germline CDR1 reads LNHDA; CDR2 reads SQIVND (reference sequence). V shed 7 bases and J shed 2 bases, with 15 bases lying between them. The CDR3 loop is CASTEGMGTYEQYF. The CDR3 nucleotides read TGTGCCAGTACCGAGGGAATGGGGACCTACGAGCAGTACTTC.

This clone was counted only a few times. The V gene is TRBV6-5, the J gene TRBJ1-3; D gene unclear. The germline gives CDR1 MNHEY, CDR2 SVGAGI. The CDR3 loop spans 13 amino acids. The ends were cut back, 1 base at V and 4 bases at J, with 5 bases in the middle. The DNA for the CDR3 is TGTGCCAGCAGTTACTTCGCGGGAAACACCATATATTTT. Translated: CASSYFAGNTIYF.

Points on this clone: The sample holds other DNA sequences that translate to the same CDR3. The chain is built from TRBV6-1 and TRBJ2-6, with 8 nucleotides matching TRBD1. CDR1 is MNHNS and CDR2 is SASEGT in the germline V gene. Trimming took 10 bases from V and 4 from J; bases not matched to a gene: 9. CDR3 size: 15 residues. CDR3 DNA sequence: TGTGCCATCCGGTCAGGGGGCAGCGGGGCCAACGTCCTGACTTTC. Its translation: CAIRSGGSGANVLTF.

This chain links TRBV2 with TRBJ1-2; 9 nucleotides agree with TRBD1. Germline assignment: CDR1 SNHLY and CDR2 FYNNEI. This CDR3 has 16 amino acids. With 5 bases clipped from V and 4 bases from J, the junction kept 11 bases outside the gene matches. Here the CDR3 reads CASSFNRGRIGYGYTF. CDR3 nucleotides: TGTGCCAGCAGTTTTAACAGGGGGCGGATCGGCTATGGCTACACCTTC.

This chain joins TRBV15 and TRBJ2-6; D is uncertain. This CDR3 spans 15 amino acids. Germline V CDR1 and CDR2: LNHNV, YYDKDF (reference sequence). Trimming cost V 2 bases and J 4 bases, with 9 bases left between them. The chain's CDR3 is CATSRPPVGANVLTF. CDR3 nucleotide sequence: TGTGCCACCAGCAGACCCCCCGTAGGGGCCAACGTCCTGACTTTC.

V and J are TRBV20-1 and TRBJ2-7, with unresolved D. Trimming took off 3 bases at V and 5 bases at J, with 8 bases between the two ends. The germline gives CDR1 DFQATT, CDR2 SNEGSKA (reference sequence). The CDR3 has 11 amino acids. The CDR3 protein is CSASPLDEQYF. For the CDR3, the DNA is TGCAGTGCTAGTCCCTTAGACGAGCAGTACTTC.

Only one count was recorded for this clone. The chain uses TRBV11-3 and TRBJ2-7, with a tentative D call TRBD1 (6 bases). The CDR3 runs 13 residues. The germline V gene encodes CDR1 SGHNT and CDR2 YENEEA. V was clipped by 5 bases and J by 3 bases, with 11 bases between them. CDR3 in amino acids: CASSQGSFYEQYF. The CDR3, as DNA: TGTGCCAGCAGCCAGGGGTCTTTCTACGAGCAGTACTTC.

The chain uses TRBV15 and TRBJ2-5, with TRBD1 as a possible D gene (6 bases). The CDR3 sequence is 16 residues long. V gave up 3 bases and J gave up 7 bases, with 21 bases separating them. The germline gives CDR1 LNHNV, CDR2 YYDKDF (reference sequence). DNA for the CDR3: TGTGCCACCAGCAGCATCAGGGGCGACTTTCTAAGGACCCAGTACTTC. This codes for CATSSIRGDFLRTQYF. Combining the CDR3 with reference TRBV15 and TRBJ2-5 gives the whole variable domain DAMVIQNPRYQVTQFGKPVTLSCSQTLNHNVMYWYQQKSSQAPKLLFHYYDKDFNNEADTPDNFQSRRPNTSFCFLDIRSPGLGDTAMYLCATSSIRGDFLRTQYFGPGTRLLVL.

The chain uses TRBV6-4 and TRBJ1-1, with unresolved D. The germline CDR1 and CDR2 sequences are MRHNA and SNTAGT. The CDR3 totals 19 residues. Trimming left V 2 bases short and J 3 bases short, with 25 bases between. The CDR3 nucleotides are TGTGCCAGCAGTGACACGCCCGTTTGGAGCGTTTGGGCGTACACTGAAGCTTTCTTT. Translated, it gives CASSDTPVWSVWAYTEAFF.

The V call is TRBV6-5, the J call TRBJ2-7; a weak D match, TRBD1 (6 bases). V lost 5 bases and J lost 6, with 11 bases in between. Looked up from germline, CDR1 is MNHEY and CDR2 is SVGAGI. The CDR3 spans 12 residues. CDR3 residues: CASSHGTREQYF. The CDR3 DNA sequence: TGTGCCAGCAGTCACGGGACACGCGAGCAGTACTTC.

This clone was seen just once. CDR3 loop: CASSLAGQAEYF. CDR3 bases: TGTGCCAGCAGCTTAGCGGGGCAAGCCGAGTACTTC. V is TRBV7-9 and J is TRBJ2-4; D is perhaps TRBD1 (5 bases). The CDR3 consists of 12 residues. V lost 0 bases and J lost 14, with 11 bases in between. Germline assignment: CDR1 SEHNR and CDR2 FQNEAQ (reference sequence).

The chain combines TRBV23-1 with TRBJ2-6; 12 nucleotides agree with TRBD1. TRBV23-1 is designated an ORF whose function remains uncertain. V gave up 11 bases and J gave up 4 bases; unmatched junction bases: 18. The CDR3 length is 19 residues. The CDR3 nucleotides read TGCGCCGATCCCCCACCGCCGGGACAGGGGGCGGGGGGGGCCAACGTCCTGACTTTC. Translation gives CADPPPPGQGAGGANVLTF.

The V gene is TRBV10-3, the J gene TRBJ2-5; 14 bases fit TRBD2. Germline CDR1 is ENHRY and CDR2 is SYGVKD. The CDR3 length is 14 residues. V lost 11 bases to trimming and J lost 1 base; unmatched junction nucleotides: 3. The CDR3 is CAVGTSGGQETQYF. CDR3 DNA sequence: TGTGCCGTCGGGACTAGCGGGGGCCAAGAGACCCAGTACTTC.

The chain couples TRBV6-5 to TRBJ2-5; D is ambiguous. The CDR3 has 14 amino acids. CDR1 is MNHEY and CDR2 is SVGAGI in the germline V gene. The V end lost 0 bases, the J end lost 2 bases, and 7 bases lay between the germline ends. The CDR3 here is CASSYSGRQETQYF. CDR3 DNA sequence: TGTGCCAGCAGTTACTCTGGGCGTCAAGAGACCCAGTACTTC.

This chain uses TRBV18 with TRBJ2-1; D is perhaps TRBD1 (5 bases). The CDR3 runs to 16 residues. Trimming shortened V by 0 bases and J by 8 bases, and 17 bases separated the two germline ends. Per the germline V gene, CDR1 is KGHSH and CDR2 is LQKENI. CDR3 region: CASSPPGQSHPDEQFF. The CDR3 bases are TGTGCCAGCTCACCACCCGGACAATCACATCCGGATGAGCAGTTCTTC.

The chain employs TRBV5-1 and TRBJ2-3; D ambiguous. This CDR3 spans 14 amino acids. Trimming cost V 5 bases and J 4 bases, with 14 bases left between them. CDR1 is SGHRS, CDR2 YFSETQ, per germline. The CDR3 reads CASSFGESPDTQYF. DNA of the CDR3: TGCGCCAGCAGTTTTGGAGAATCCCCAGATACGCAGTATTTT.

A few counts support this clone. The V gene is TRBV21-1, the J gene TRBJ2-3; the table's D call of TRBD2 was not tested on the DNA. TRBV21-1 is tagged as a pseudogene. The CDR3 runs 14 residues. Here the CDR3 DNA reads TGTGCCGTCAGCGGGGGGGCGCATTCAGATACGCAGTATTTT. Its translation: CAVSGGAHSDTQYF.

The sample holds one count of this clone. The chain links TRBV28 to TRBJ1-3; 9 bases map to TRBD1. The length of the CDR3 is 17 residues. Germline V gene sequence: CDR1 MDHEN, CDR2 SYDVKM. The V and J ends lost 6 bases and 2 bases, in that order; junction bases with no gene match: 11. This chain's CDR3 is CASSLLGGQGAGNTIYF. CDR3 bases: TGTGCCAGCAGCCTTTTAGGGGGACAGGGAGCTGGAAACACCATATATTTT.

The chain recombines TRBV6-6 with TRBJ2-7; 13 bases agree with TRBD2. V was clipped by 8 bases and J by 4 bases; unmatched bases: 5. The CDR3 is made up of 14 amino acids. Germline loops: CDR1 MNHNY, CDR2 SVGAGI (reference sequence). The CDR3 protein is CASRTSGRDYEQYF. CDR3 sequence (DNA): TGTGCCAGCCGGACTAGCGGGAGAGATTACGAGCAGTACTTC.

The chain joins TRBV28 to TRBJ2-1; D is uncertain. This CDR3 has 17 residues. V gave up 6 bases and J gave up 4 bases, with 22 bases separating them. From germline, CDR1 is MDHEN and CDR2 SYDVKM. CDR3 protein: CASSQDKGWGFYNEQFF. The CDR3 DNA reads TGTGCCAGCAGCCAAGATAAAGGGTGGGGATTTTACAATGAGCAGTTCTTC.